This TCR beta chain was observed in a study of beta chain features in type 1 diabetes. Study outcomes and limitations: TCRB CDR3s were moderately but significantly shorter in Type 1 diabetes patients in all four CD4+ subsets.

As for this clone: Its cognate antigen is unknown.

What was sequenced were expressed TCRB transcripts, since all of the isolated RNA had been reverse transcribed. Sequencing used immunoSEQ multiplex PCR; TCRdb keeps in-frame clones, though not all of them. The data show about 660,000 clones, roughly 13% seen once. V was clipped by 1 base and J by 2 bases; unmatched bases: 3. The CDR3 is made up of 15 amino acids. In germline, CDR1 is KGHSH, CDR2 LQKENI. The sequence was obtained from a man younger than 35 with type 1 diabetes. Sequencing input: naive CD4+ T cells from blood. The chain has TRBV18 and TRBJ2-5; 8 nucleotides line up with TRBD1. As DNA, the CDR3 is TGTGCCAGCTCACCACGGACAGGGTTGCAAGAGACCCAGTACTTC. This gives the protein CASSPRTGLQETQYF. Full variable domain (remainder filled in from reference TRBV18 and TRBJ2-5): NAGVMQNPRHLVRRRGQEARLRCSPMKGHSHVYWYRQLPEEGLKFMVYLQKENIIDESGMPKERFSAEFPKEGPSILRIQQVVRGDSAAYFCASSPRTGLQETQYFGPGTRLLVL.